These 29 T cell receptor beta chains came from one sample sequenced in a study of T-cell memory formation after mild COVID-19. One entry per CDR3 protein, called by TCRdb with MiXCR from the 5' RACE reads. The sample includes 150,000 to 200,000 distinct CDR3 sequences, roughly 15% of them seen just once. The material sequenced was PBMCs or a T cell subset sorted from them (not recorded which). These receptors were collected from an adult woman who had mild COVID-19 (a few samples of this study predate the infection). Cell type and time point are not known.

The chain has TRBV10-3 and TRBJ2-1, with a tentative D call TRBD2 (6 bases). The V gene's germline CDR1 is ENHRY and CDR2 SYGVKD. The V gene lost 2 bases and the J gene lost 8 bases, with 7 bases spanning the gap. This CDR3 has 12 residues. The CDR3 region has the DNA TGTGCCATCAGTGAGGAGCGGGATGAGCAGTTCTTC. Residues: CAISEERDEQFF.

V and J are TRBV21-1 and TRBJ2-7; the D call of TRBD1 is as the table states it, not checked on the DNA. TRBV21-1 is a known pseudogene. The CDR3 covers 18 residues. Here the CDR3 DNA reads TGTGCCAGCACCACGAGGGGGCGGGGGGCCGCACGCCCCTACGAGCAGTACTTC. This encodes CASTTRGRGAARPYEQYF.

The chain is built from TRBV7-9 and TRBJ2-7; TRBD2 is a possible D gene (5 bases). The CDR3 runs 14 residues. With 5 bases removed from V and 0 bases from J, the gap between germline ends came to 11 bases. Germline CDR1 and CDR2: SEHNR and FQNEAQ (reference sequence). The CDR3 DNA reads TGTGCCAGCAGCCAGTCCAGCGGCTCCTACGAGCAGTACTTC. It encodes CASSQSSGSYEQYF.

CDR3 nucleotide sequence: TGCAGTGCTAGAGATGGGGGGGGGAGCAATCAGCCCCAGCATTTT. Translated: CSARDGGGSNQPQHF. The chain joins TRBV20-1 to TRBJ1-5; tentative D call: TRBD1 (5 bases). V shed 0 bases and J shed 1 base, with 10 bases lying between them. The CDR3 has 15 residues. Germline CDR1 and CDR2: DFQATT and SNEGSKA (reference sequence).

This chain joins TRBV5-1 and TRBJ2-3, with TRBD2 matching 8 bases. CDR1 and CDR2 from the germline V gene are SGHRS and YFSETQ. The CDR3 is made up of 16 amino acids. V was clipped by 3 bases and J by 1 base; unmatched bases: 7. The CDR3 DNA follows: TGCGCCAGCAGCTCCATGGGGCGGGGGGGCACAGATACGCAGTATTTT. Residues: CASSSMGRGGTDTQYF.

This chain joins TRBV13 and TRBJ2-5; 9 nucleotides agree with TRBD2. The germline gives CDR1 PRHDT, CDR2 FYEKMQ (reference sequence). The V gene end was trimmed by 5 bases and the J gene end by 7 bases; junction bases not matched to a gene: 14. This CDR3 region has 16 residues. In DNA form, the CDR3 reads TGTGCCAGCAGCCCCAGTTTAGCGGGAGCGGCCTGGACCCAGTACTTC. Translation: CASSPSLAGAAWTQYF.

This clonotype occurred a few times. This rearrangement joins TRBV4-3 to TRBJ1-2, with D tentatively TRBD1 (5 bases). Trimming stripped 0 bases from V and 4 bases from J, with 24 bases between. This CDR3 contains 19 residues. Per germline, CDR1 LGHNA and CDR2 YSLEER. In nucleotides, the CDR3 is TGCGCCAGCAGCCAAGATTTTGACAGCGAGCAAGAATATACCTATGGCTACACCTTC. It is translated as CASSQDFDSEQEYTYGYTF.

The rearrangement uses TRBV5-1 and TRBJ1-1; 10 bases align to TRBD1. After removal of 2 bases from V and 5 bases from J, the junction contained 3 bases not matched to a gene. CDR1 is SGHRS and CDR2 is YFSETQ in the germline V gene. The CDR3 has 14 residues. CDR3 loop: CASSLPDRGTEAFF. CDR3 sequence (DNA): TGCGCCAGCAGCTTACCGGACAGGGGGACTGAAGCTTTCTTT.

This clonotype was detected only a few times. The J gene is TRBJ2-1, the V gene TRBV12-3 or TRBV12-4; D may be TRBD2 (5 bases). The CDR3 contains 14 residues. Trimming cost V 7 bases and J 6 bases, with 16 bases left between them. CDR3 DNA sequence: TGTGCCAGCACCTTCTTAGCGAGATCCAATGAGCAGTTCTTC. Translating it yields CASTFLARSNEQFF.

This clonotype turned up a few times. V gene TRBV12-3 or TRBV12-4 combines with J gene TRBJ2-7; perhaps TRBD2 as D (6 bases). Trimming took off 5 bases at V and 0 bases at J, with 17 bases between the two ends. The CDR3 is 16 amino acids. DNA of the CDR3: TGTGCCAGCAGTCCCTCTGGGGAGGTACGCTCCTACGAGCAGTACTTC. Its translation: CASSPSGEVRSYEQYF.

J is TRBJ1-5 and V is TRBV5-1; D gene unclear. Germline CDR1 is SGHRS and CDR2 is YFSETQ. The CDR3 spans 15 residues. V lost 0 bases and J lost 2, with 9 bases in between. The CDR3 here is CASSLDSIGNQPQHF. CDR3 sequence (DNA): TGCGCCAGCAGCTTGGACAGTATAGGCAATCAGCCCCAGCATTTT.

The rearrangement joins TRBV18 to TRBJ2-1, with D possibly matching TRBD1 (5 bases). This CDR3 is 13 amino acids long. Trimming removed 2 bases from V and 5 bases from J, with 7 bases in between. Germline loops: CDR1 KGHSH, CDR2 LQKENI. The CDR3: CASSPIRDNEQFF. The CDR3 coding sequence is TGTGCCAGCTCACCAATCAGGGACAATGAGCAGTTCTTC.

The chain has TRBV6-5 and TRBJ2-1; 7 bases agree with TRBD1. Per germline, CDR1 MNHEY and CDR2 SVGAGI. The CDR3 has 15 residues. V lost 6 bases, J lost 4 bases, and 9 bases stayed unmatched. CDR3 nucleotides: TGTGCCAGCAGCCAAGGGACAGCCAGTTACAATGAGCAGTTCTTC. Its translation: CASSQGTASYNEQFF.

This clonotype was recorded a few times. The gene calls are TRBV28 and TRBJ2-2, with 8 bases matching TRBD2. V shed 4 bases and J 3 bases; nucleotides not matched to a gene: 4. This CDR3 contains 15 residues. Per the germline V gene, CDR1 is MDHEN and CDR2 is SYDVKM. CDR3 in DNA: TGTGCCAGCAGTTCCGGGACTAGTGACACCGGGGAGCTGTTTTTT. This encodes CASSSGTSDTGELFF. Looking up the rest from reference TRBV28 and TRBJ2-2 gives the full variable domain: DVKVTQSSRYLVKRTGEKVFLECVQDMDHENMFWYRQDPGLGLRLIYFSYDVKMKEKGDIPEGYSVSREKKERFSLILESASTNQTSMYLCASSSGTSDTGELFFGEGSRLTVL.

This clonotype was detected only a few times. The CDR3 loop reads CSARAGPGEQYF. CDR3 DNA: TGCAGCGCCCGAGCTGGGCCAGGCGAGCAGTACTTC. This chain links TRBV29-1 with TRBJ2-7; D is unclear. CDR3 length: 12 amino acids. V was shortened by 7 bases and J by 6 bases, with 16 bases between the two germline ends. Germline CDR1 and CDR2: SQVTM and ANQGSEA.

This clonotype has just a few counts. The V and J genes are TRBV18 and TRBJ1-1; D call uncertain. Germline V gene lookup returns CDR1 KGHSH and CDR2 LQKENI. The V gene lost 3 bases and the J gene lost 6 bases, with 23 bases spanning the gap. This CDR3 comprises 17 residues. CDR3: CASSPYPGSAVRAEAFF. Written as DNA, the CDR3 is TGTGCCAGCTCACCCTACCCGGGGTCGGCGGTGAGGGCTGAAGCTTTCTTT.

The rearrangement links TRBV20-1 to TRBJ2-7; the D call may be TRBD1 or TRBD2 (5 bases each). There are 16 residues in the CDR3. V dropped 0 bases and J dropped 9 bases, with 24 bases sitting between them. Looked up from germline, CDR1 is DFQATT and CDR2 is SNEGSKA (reference sequence). CDR3 nucleotide sequence: TGCAGTGCTAGAGATCCTCGGGACCTAGGGGTCCGCTCGCAGTACTTC. Translated: CSARDPRDLGVRSQYF.

The rearrangement joins TRBV25-1 to TRBJ2-7, with D uncertain. The CDR3 runs 14 residues. V was clipped by 2 bases and J by 4 bases, with 12 bases between them. Germline-derived CDR1 and CDR2 are MGHDK and SYGVNS. The CDR3: CASSEVVVPYEQYF. The CDR3 DNA follows: TGTGCCAGCAGTGAAGTTGTCGTGCCTTACGAGCAGTACTTC.

This chain connects TRBV29-1 to TRBJ2-7, with 8 bases aligning to TRBD1. The CDR3 is 13 residues long. Germline CDR1 and CDR2: SQVTM and ANQGSEA. The V segment lost 3 bases and the J segment 6 bases; nucleotides outside the gene matches: 7. CDR3 loop: CSVESRGHLEQYF. The CDR3 nucleotides read TGCAGCGTTGAGTCCAGGGGGCATCTCGAGCAGTACTTC.

The chain recombines TRBV4-1 with TRBJ2-3; 15 nucleotides agree with TRBD2. Germline V lookup: CDR1 MGHRA, CDR2 YSYEKL. The CDR3 length is 18 residues. The V segment lost 6 bases and the J segment 3 bases; nucleotides outside the gene matches: 10. This CDR3 is CASRGIGTSGGRTDTQYF. The CDR3 DNA reads as TGCGCCAGCAGGGGCATAGGGACTAGCGGGGGGCGGACAGATACGCAGTATTTT.

This clonotype was seen a single time. This sequence joins TRBV12-3 or TRBV12-4 and TRBJ1-2; D is perhaps TRBD1 (6 bases). V was clipped by 7 bases and J by 3 bases, with 18 bases between them. The CDR3 is 15 residues long. This chain's CDR3 is CASNGGTREHYGYTF. The DNA of the CDR3 is TGTGCCAGCAACGGGGGGACACGGGAGCACTATGGCTACACCTTC.

The chain has TRBV5-6 and TRBJ2-3; 7 bases match TRBD1. The CDR3 is made up of 15 amino acids. V lost 0 bases to trimming and J lost 2 bases; unmatched junction nucleotides: 3. The germline gives CDR1 SGHDT, CDR2 YYEEEE. The chain's CDR3 is CASSLERGPTDTQYF. The CDR3 bases are TGTGCCAGCAGCTTGGAGAGGGGGCCCACAGATACGCAGTATTTT.

This sequence joins TRBV7-9 and TRBJ1-1, with unresolved D. CDR1 is SEHNR, CDR2 FQNEAQ, per germline (reference sequence). Trimming pared 0 bases from V and 0 bases from J, leaving 8 bases between. The CDR3 is 15 amino acids. The CDR3 DNA reads as TGTGCCAGCAGCTTAGCTCCGAGCCTGAACACTGAAGCTTTCTTT. Translated, it gives CASSLAPSLNTEAFF.

Ten or more counts support this clonotype. The chain is built from TRBV5-1 and TRBJ2-3; D assignment may be TRBD1 or TRBD2 (5 bases each). Germline V CDR1 and CDR2: SGHRS, YFSETQ. The CDR3 has 17 residues. Trimming removed 4 bases at V and 2 bases at J, with 20 bases between. The DNA for the CDR3 is TGCGCCAGCAGCCCTCCCAATGGGGGAATCCTCACAGATACGCAGTATTTT. This translates into CASSPPNGGILTDTQYF. The variable domain in full, completed from reference TRBV5-1 and TRBJ2-3, reads KAGVTQTPRYLIKTRGQQVTLSCSPISGHRSVSWYQQTPGQGLQFLFEYFSETQRNKGNFPGRFSGRQFSNSRSEMNVSTLELGDSALYLCASSPPNGGILTDTQYFGPGTRLTVL.

In this sample, this clonotype turned up a few times. The V gene is TRBV2, the J gene TRBJ1-4; D remains unclear. Trimming removed 7 bases at V and 7 bases at J, with 19 bases between. The CDR3 extends over 15 amino acids. Germline V gives CDR1 SNHLY, CDR2 FYNNEI. Written as DNA, the CDR3 is TGTGCCAGCAAGCTTATGGTGACGGAGGGTGAAAAACTGTTTTTT. This codes for CASKLMVTEGEKLFF.

This clonotype showed up many times. The V call is TRBV12-3 or TRBV12-4, the J call TRBJ2-1, with 12 bases lining up with TRBD2. The CDR3 contains 14 residues. V shed 4 bases and J 7 bases; nucleotides not matched to a gene: 2. CDR3 nucleotides: TGTGCCAGCAGTTCTAGCGGGAGGGCAAATGAGCAGTTCTTC. Protein: CASSSSGRANEQFF.

V usage is TRBV3-1 and J usage is TRBJ2-5, with D possibly being TRBD1 or TRBD2 (6 bases each). The V and J ends lost 1 base and 4 bases respectively, with 16 bases between them. This CDR3 comprises 16 residues. Germline V CDR1 and CDR2: LGHDT, YNNKEL (reference sequence). CDR3 in DNA: TGTGCCAGCAGCCAAGGTGGGGGGCCGAGGGGAGAGACCCAGTACTTC. Its translation is CASSQGGGPRGETQYF.

The chain is built from TRBV3-1 and TRBJ2-7, with 11 bases lining up with TRBD1. This CDR3 has 16 residues. The junction had 16 bases not matched to a gene; V was cut back by 3 bases and J by 12 bases. Germline lookup yields CDR1 LGHDT and CDR2 YNNKEL (reference sequence). CDR3 DNA sequence: TGTGCCAGCAGCCACACTGGACAGGGGGCTACCGGGAGGCCGTACTTC. Residues: CASSHTGQGATGRPYF.

For the CDR3, the DNA is TGTGCCAGCAGTGAATGGGGACAGGGGGCTATCTACAATGAGCAGTTCTTC. It yields the protein CASSEWGQGAIYNEQFF. V is TRBV25-1 and J is TRBJ2-1, with 12 nucleotides matching TRBD1. The ends lost 1 base at V and 3 bases at J; junction bases unmatched: 4. The V gene's germline CDR1 is MGHDK and CDR2 SYGVNS. The CDR3 extends over 17 amino acids.